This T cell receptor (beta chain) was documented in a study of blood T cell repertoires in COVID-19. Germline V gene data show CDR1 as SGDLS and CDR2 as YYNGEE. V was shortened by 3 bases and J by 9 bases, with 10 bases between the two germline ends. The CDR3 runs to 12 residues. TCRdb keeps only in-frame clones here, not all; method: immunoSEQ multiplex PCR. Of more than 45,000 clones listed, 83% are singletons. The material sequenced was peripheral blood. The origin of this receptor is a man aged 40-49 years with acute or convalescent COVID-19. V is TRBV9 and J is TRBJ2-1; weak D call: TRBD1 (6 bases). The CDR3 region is CASSAARGEQFF. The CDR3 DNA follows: TGTGCCAGCAGCGCAGCCAGGGGTGAGCAGTTCTTC.